This T cell receptor beta chain was observed in a study of blood T cells in healthy people across ages. The CDR3 contains 13 residues. CDR1 is ENHRY and CDR2 is SYGVKD in the germline V gene. Trimming removed 6 bases at V and 7 bases at J, with 15 bases between. This clonotype was detected a few times. With a J-beta primer mix and a sample-barcoded 5' primer, a second PCR ran roughly 6 to 11 cycles. TCRdb re-called the 5' RACE reads through MiXCR, storing one row per CDR3 protein. The repertoire consists of about 1 million distinct CDR3 sequences, with under 45% occurring once and the leading ten covering around 18%.

Sequencing was performed on blood. This TCR derives from a woman aged 60-75 years in good health. The rearrangement links TRBV10-3 to TRBJ2-5; D is possibly TRBD2 (6 bases). The CDR3 DNA reads as TGTGCCATCAGAGGGGTTCTGGGGGGGACCCAGTACTTC. This codes for CAIRGVLGGTQYF.